The subject of this entry is one T cell receptor beta chain. Its target is not known. This specimen comes from a study of T cell responses to AZD1222 COVID-19 vaccine. Study conclusions and caveats: The study found vaccine-associated CD4 TCRs spanning spike, dominant at 160-218 and 743-854. Spike-specific TCR depth and breadth grew after two AZD1222 doses. The repertoires were collected only after the peak T cell response. The study reported that nearly half of spike-specific TCRs target unmutated variant regions.

Libraries were prepared by immunoSEQ multiplex PCR; TCRdb keeps only in-frame clonotypes and omits some of them. The data hold roughly 150,000 clones, with approximately 90% observed a single time. This sequence originates from an adult who received the AZD1222 COVID-19 vaccine. Sequenced material: peripheral blood, taken 28 days after the second AZD1222 dose.

The CDR3 sequence: CASSGSDKTYEQYF. CDR3 DNA: TGTGCCAGCAGCGGTTCAGACAAGACCTACGAGCAGTACTTC. The rearrangement links TRBV13 to TRBJ2-7; the D is unclear. The CDR3 covers 14 residues. The V end lost 5 bases, the J end lost 2 bases, and 13 bases lay between the germline ends. CDR1 and CDR2 (germline): PRHDT, FYEKMQ (reference sequence).